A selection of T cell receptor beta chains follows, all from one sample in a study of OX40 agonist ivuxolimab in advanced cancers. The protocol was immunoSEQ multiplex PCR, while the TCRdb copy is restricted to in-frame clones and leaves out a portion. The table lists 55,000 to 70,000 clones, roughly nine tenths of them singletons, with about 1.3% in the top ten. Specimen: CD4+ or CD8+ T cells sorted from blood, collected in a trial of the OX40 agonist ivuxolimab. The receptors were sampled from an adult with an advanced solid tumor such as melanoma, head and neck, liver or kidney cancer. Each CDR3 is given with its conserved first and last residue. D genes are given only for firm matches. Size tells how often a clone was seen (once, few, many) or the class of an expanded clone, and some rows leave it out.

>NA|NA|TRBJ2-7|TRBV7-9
TGTGCCAGCAGCTTACCCTTTTACGAGCAGTACTTC
CASSLPFYEQYF
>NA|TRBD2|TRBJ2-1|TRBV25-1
TGTGCCAGTGGTATGACGGGAGGGCGCAATGAGCAGTTCTTC
CASGMTGGRNEQFF
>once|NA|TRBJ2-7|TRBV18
TGTGCCGGCTCACCACCGGGACGCTACTCCTACGAGCAGTACTTC
CAGSPPGRYSYEQYF
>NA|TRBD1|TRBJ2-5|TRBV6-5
TGTGCCAGCAGCCCGGGACAGGCCCCAATGGAGACCCAGTACTTC
CASSPGQAPMETQYF
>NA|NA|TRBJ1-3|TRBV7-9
TGTGCCAGCAGCTTAGACGTCAGGGTAAACCCCGGAAACACCATATATTTT
CASSLDVRVNPGNTIYF
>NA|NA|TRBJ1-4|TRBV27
TGTGCCAGCGGGGGGCAGTTAAATGAAAAACTGTTTTTT
CASGGQLNEKLFF
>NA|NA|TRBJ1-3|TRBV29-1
TGCAGCGTTGAACAGGACTCTGGAAACACCATATATTTT
CSVEQDSGNTIYF
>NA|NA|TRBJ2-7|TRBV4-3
TGCGCCAGCAGCCAAGTTCGGACTTCTGGGGAGCAGTACTTC
CASSQVRTSGEQYF
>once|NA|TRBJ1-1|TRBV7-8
TGTGCCAGCAGCTCCGCCCGCGGGGTAGTTTTAGGGACTGAAGCTTTCTTT
CASSSARGVVLGTEAFF
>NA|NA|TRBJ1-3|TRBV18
TGTGCCAGCTCACCATCCAGCTCTGGAAACACCATATATTTT
CASSPSSSGNTIYF
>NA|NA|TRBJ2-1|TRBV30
TGTGCCTGGAGTGGGACTCGGGGTGAGCAGTTCTTC
CAWSGTRGEQFF
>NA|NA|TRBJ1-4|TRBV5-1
TGCGCCAGCAGCTTGGCCAGAGCATCCGCTAATGAAAAACTGTTTTTT
CASSLARASANEKLFF
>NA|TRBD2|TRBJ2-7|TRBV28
TGTGCCAGCAGCTCCGGGACTAGCGGGAGCGGGGTCTACGAGCAGTACTTC
CASSSGTSGSGVYEQYF
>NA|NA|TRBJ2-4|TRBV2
TGTGCCAGCAGTACATCCCCCGGACTAGCCAAAAACATTCAGTACTTC
CASSTSPGLAKNIQYF
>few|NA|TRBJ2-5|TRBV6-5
TGTGCCAGCAGTTACGGATCGGCAGGGCAAGAGACCCAGTACTTC
CASSYGSAGQETQYF
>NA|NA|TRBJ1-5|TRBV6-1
TGTGCCAGCAGGGGGGCAGGGAGTCAGCCCCAGCATTTT
CASRGAGSQPQHF
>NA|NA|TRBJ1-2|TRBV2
TGTGCCAGCAGTGGGCCTGGGCCCTATGGCTACACCTTC
CASSGPGPYGYTF
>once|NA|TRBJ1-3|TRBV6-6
TGTGCCAGCAGTTACAGCCAGGGTACCATATATTTT
CASSYSQGTIYF
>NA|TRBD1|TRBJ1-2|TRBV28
TGTGCCAGCAGTCGGACAGGAATCTATGGCTACACCTTC
CASSRTGIYGYTF
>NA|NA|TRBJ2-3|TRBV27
TGTGCCAGCAGTCCACCGGGGTCTAGCACAGATACGCAGTATTTT
CASSPPGSSTDTQYF
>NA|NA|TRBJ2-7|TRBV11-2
TGTGCCAGCAGCTTAGGACAGGTCGGGGAGCAGTACTTC
CASSLGQVGEQYF
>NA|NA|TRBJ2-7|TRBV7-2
TGTGCCAGCAGCTTAGAGTCCTACGAGCAGTACTTC
CASSLESYEQYF
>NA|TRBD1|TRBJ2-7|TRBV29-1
TGCAGCGTTGGACAGGGGCCGAACGAGCAGTACTTC
CSVGQGPNEQYF
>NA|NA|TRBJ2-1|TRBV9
TGTGCCAGCAGCCCGAGGGGGGGGGCTTCCTACAATGAGCAGTTCTTC
CASSPRGGASYNEQFF
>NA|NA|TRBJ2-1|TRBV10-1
TGCGCCAGCAGTGAGTCGTTCAACAATGAGCAGTTCTTC
CASSESFNNEQFF
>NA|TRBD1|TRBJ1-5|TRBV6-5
TGTGCCAGCAGTTACCCGGGACAGCCCAATCAGCCCCAGCATTTT
CASSYPGQPNQPQHF
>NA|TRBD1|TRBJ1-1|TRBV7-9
TGTGCCAGCAGCTCTCGACAGGGAGGCACTGAAGCTTTCTTT
CASSSRQGGTEAFF
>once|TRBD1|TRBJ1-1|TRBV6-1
TGTGCCAGCAGGAGACAGGGGACCACTGAAGCTTTCTTT
CASRRQGTTEAFF
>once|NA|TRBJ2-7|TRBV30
TGTGCCTGGAGTTCCCAGTGGGAGCAGTACTTC
CAWSSQWEQYF
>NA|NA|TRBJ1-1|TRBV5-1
TGCGCCAGCAGCTTCGACTTCAGGGGCACTGAAGCTTTCTTT
CASSFDFRGTEAFF
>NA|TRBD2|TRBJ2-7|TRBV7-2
TGTGCCAGCAGCTTTACCGGGACTAGCGGGACTACAGCCTACGAGCAGTACTTC
CASSFTGTSGTTAYEQYF
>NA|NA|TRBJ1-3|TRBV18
TGTGCCAGCTCACCCCCGGGAACCTCTGGAAACACCATATATTTT
CASSPPGTSGNTIYF
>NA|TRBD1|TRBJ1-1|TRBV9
TGTGCCAGCAGCCCCCAGACAGGGATGAACACTGAAGCTTTCTTT
CASSPQTGMNTEAFF
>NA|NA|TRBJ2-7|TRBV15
TGTGCTACCAGCCTAGTCCGGGGAATCTACGAGCAGTACTTC
CATSLVRGIYEQYF
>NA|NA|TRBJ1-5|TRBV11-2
TGTGCCAGCAGCTTGGCCTACAATCAGCCCCAGCATTTT
CASSLAYNQPQHF
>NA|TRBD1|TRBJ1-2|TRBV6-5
TGTGCCAGCAGAGACGTCAGGGGGCTCTATGGCTACACCTTC
CASRDVRGLYGYTF
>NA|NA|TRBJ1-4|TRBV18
TGTGCCAGCTCACCACCTAATTCCGGGACGGATAATGAAAAACTGTTTTTT
CASSPPNSGTDNEKLFF
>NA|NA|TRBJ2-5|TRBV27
TGTGCCAGCAGAATCTTGTGGGGGTCAGAGACCCAGTACTTC
CASRILWGSETQYF
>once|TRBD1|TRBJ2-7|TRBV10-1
TGCGCCAGCAGTTGGACAGGCCCAGACTACGAGCAGTACTTC
CASSWTGPDYEQYF
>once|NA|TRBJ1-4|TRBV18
TGTGCCAGCTCAGTAAGTTATGATGAAAAACTGTTTTTT
CASSVSYDEKLFF
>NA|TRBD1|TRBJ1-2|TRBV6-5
TGTGCCAGCAGGCCAGACAGGGGTGGCTACACCTTC
CASRPDRGGYTF
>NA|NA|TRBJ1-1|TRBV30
TGTGCCTGGAGCCGGACCGTGAACACTGAAGCTTTCTTT
CAWSRTVNTEAFF
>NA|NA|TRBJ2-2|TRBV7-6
TGTGCCAGCAGCCCTACCCTCGACCGGCAGCTGTTTTTT
CASSPTLDRQLFF
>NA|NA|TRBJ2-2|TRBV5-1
TGCGCCAGCGGACTCCAACGGACTTCGAACACCGGGGAGCTGTTTTTT
CASGLQRTSNTGELFF
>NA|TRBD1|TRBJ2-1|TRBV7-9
TGTGCCAGCAGCCCCACAGGGGGCATTAAGGATGAGCAGTTCTTC
CASSPTGGIKDEQFF
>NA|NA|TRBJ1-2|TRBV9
TGTGCCAGCAGCGCTGGGGGAGGGAGTGGCTACACCTTC
CASSAGGGSGYTF
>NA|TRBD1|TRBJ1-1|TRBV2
TGTGCCAGCGTACGGACAGGGCGACGGACTGAAGCTTTCTTT
CASVRTGRRTEAFF
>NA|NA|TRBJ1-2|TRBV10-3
TGTGCCAGCAGTTTGGACGCCCGCTATGGCTACACCTTC
CASSLDARYGYTF
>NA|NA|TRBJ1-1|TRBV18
TGTGCCAGCTCACCGGCCGCAACTCCCTATGAAGCTTTCTTT
CASSPAATPYEAFF
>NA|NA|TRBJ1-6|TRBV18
TGTGCCAGCTCACTGGAGGTCCATGGTAATTCACCCCTCCACTTT
CASSLEVHGNSPLHF
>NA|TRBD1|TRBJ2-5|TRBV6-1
TGTGCCAGCAGTTCTTTAGGGGGACAGGGAAAGACCCAGTACTTC
CASSSLGGQGKTQYF
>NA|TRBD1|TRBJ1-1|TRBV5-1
TGCGCCAGCAGCCCTGGGGACAGGGAGGTGAACACTGAAGCTTTCTTT
CASSPGDREVNTEAFF
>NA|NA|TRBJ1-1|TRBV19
TGTGCCAGTAGCCGGGGCGGAAACACTGAAGCTTTCTTT
CASSRGGNTEAFF
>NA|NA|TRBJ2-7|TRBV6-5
TGTGCCAGCAAACGAGGGGGGAGCTCCTACGAGCAGTACTTC
CASKRGGSSYEQYF
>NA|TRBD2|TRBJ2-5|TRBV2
TGTGCCAGCAGTGAGTCGCGAGCGGGGGGAGAGACCCAGTACTTC
CASSESRAGGETQYF